This section outlines one T cell receptor (beta chain) sequence together with its context. Patients were newly diagnosed with stage II-IVA oral cavity squamous cell carcinoma without prior systemic or radiation treatment. Patients had HPV-negative, locally advanced oral cavity squamous cell carcinoma. The CDR3 loop spans 14 amino acids. Germline lookup yields CDR1 MNHNS and CDR2 SASEGT. Trimming took off 6 bases at V and 0 bases at J, with 11 bases between the two ends. These data belong to a study of neoadjuvant anti-PD-1 for oral cavity cancer. Study background: Patients without progression got a fourth dose around day 43.

Libraries were prepared by immunoSEQ multiplex PCR; TCRdb keeps only in-frame clonotypes and omits some of them. The repertoire holds 17,000 or so clones, around two thirds seen once, with approximately 2.4% in the top ten. The receptor was derived from a person between 40 and 80 years old with oral cavity squamous cell carcinoma. Sequencing was performed on PBMCs, taken before nivolumab (anti-PD-1) treatment. The chain recombines TRBV6-1 with TRBJ1-1; D is ambiguous. CDR3 sequence: CASRVLTLNTEAFF. The CDR3 bases are TGTGCCAGCAGAGTGCTGACACTGAACACTGAAGCTTTCTTT.